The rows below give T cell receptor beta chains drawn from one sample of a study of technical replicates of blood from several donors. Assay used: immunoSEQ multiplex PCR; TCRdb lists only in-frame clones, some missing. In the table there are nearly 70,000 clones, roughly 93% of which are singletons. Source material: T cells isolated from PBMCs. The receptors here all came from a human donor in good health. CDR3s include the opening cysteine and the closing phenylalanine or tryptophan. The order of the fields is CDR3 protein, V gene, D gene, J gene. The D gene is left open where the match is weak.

CDR3aa: CAWWGVAGAKDTQYF
v_gene: TRBV30
d_gene: TRBD2
j_gene: TRBJ2-3

CDR3aa: CASSFGTTSTDTQYF
v_gene: TRBV2
d_gene: -
j_gene: TRBJ2-3

CDR3aa: CASSVRQGTTTEAFF
v_gene: TRBV5-1
d_gene: TRBD1
j_gene: TRBJ1-1

CDR3aa: CASSGTSGRSTDTQYF
v_gene: TRBV10-1
d_gene: TRBD2
j_gene: TRBJ2-3

CDR3aa: CASSRSRSSYEQYF
v_gene: TRBV2
d_gene: -
j_gene: TRBJ2-7

CDR3aa: CASSFASGRLTYNEQFF
v_gene: TRBV5-1
d_gene: TRBD2
j_gene: TRBJ2-1

CDR3aa: CASSFSFGTRNYEQYF
v_gene: TRBV11-3
d_gene: TRBD2
j_gene: TRBJ2-7

CDR3aa: CASSLENRVNTEAFF
v_gene: TRBV5-1
d_gene: -
j_gene: TRBJ1-1

CDR3aa: CASSWTDYSYNEQFF
v_gene: TRBV11-2
d_gene: -
j_gene: TRBJ2-1

CDR3aa: CASSLLGEETQYF
v_gene: TRBV27
d_gene: -
j_gene: TRBJ2-5

CDR3aa: CAWSGGQLNQPQHF
v_gene: TRBV30
d_gene: TRBD1
j_gene: TRBJ1-5

CDR3aa: CASSLDSGNTIYF
v_gene: TRBV7-9
d_gene: -
j_gene: TRBJ1-3

CDR3aa: CASSVQGNTGELFF
v_gene: TRBV9
d_gene: -
j_gene: TRBJ2-2

CDR3aa: CASSLSGPSVEQFF
v_gene: TRBV19
d_gene: -
j_gene: TRBJ2-1

CDR3aa: CASSEAGGRSYEQYF
v_gene: TRBV6-1
d_gene: TRBD2
j_gene: TRBJ2-7

CDR3aa: CASSLNPWGTSGTDTQYF
v_gene: TRBV7-3
d_gene: -
j_gene: TRBJ2-3

CDR3aa: CASSQTSGISQYF
v_gene: TRBV27
d_gene: TRBD2
j_gene: TRBJ2-5

CDR3aa: CASSQDSGNSYEQYF
v_gene: TRBV4-3
d_gene: TRBD2
j_gene: TRBJ2-7

CDR3aa: CASGLTGLAGVETQYF
v_gene: TRBV2
d_gene: TRBD2
j_gene: TRBJ2-5

CDR3aa: CAIRGDRANNEQFF
v_gene: TRBV10-3
d_gene: TRBD1
j_gene: TRBJ2-1

CDR3aa: CASSIVRGFVEQYF
v_gene: TRBV19
d_gene: -
j_gene: TRBJ2-7

CDR3aa: CASSAGTGVTYEQYF
v_gene: TRBV4-3
d_gene: TRBD1
j_gene: TRBJ2-7

CDR3aa: CASSVDVLGAYEQYF
v_gene: TRBV9
d_gene: -
j_gene: TRBJ2-7

CDR3aa: CASSLLSGSVGYEQYF
v_gene: TRBV7-2
d_gene: TRBD2
j_gene: TRBJ2-7

CDR3aa: CASAGTDGHEQYF
v_gene: TRBV19
d_gene: TRBD1
j_gene: TRBJ2-7

CDR3aa: CASSLARGNTEAFF
v_gene: TRBV6-5
d_gene: -
j_gene: TRBJ1-1

CDR3aa: CASSTGGTNEKLFF
v_gene: TRBV28
d_gene: -
j_gene: TRBJ1-4

CDR3aa: CSVEGQGYTDTQYF
v_gene: TRBV29-1
d_gene: TRBD1
j_gene: TRBJ2-3

CDR3aa: CSVVLSGSHYEQYF
v_gene: TRBV29-1
d_gene: -
j_gene: TRBJ2-7

CDR3aa: CASSPRRAGGPHEQFF
v_gene: TRBV27
d_gene: TRBD2
j_gene: TRBJ2-1

CDR3aa: CASSNRTDYEQYF
v_gene: TRBV19
d_gene: -
j_gene: TRBJ2-7

CDR3aa: CASSIRDSNQPQHF
v_gene: TRBV19
d_gene: -
j_gene: TRBJ1-5

CDR3aa: CASSEQGNEQYF
v_gene: TRBV6-1
d_gene: -
j_gene: TRBJ2-7

CDR3aa: CASSLSSRGLGYEQYF
v_gene: TRBV27
d_gene: TRBD2
j_gene: TRBJ2-7

CDR3aa: CASRLSSGSSTDTQYF
v_gene: TRBV2
d_gene: TRBD2
j_gene: TRBJ2-3

CDR3aa: CASSFFPTNYNEQFF
v_gene: TRBV7-2
d_gene: -
j_gene: TRBJ2-1

CDR3aa: CASSDRGDGTDTQYF
v_gene: TRBV6-1
d_gene: TRBD1
j_gene: TRBJ2-3

CDR3aa: CASSLQGYGYTF
v_gene: TRBV27
d_gene: -
j_gene: TRBJ1-2

CDR3aa: CASSITTSATDTQYF
v_gene: TRBV7-2
d_gene: TRBD2
j_gene: TRBJ2-3

CDR3aa: CASSFLSYEQYF
v_gene: TRBV11-2
d_gene: -
j_gene: TRBJ2-7

CDR3aa: CASSPTGMGKTQYF
v_gene: TRBV6-6
d_gene: -
j_gene: TRBJ2-5

CDR3aa: CASSAGGQIETQYF
v_gene: TRBV6-1
d_gene: -
j_gene: TRBJ2-5

CDR3aa: CAWSGSGDEQYF
v_gene: TRBV30
d_gene: TRBD2
j_gene: TRBJ2-7

CDR3aa: CASSLRSLLWETQYF
v_gene: TRBV7-2
d_gene: -
j_gene: TRBJ2-5

CDR3aa: CASRTSGSYEQYF
v_gene: TRBV5-1
d_gene: TRBD2
j_gene: TRBJ2-7

CDR3aa: CASSPGQGQETQYF
v_gene: TRBV7-8
d_gene: -
j_gene: TRBJ2-5

CDR3aa: CSVIGQKYLAGKMGELFF
v_gene: TRBV29-1
d_gene: TRBD2
j_gene: TRBJ2-2

CDR3aa: CASTTPGTSGPDTQYF
v_gene: TRBV7-9
d_gene: TRBD2
j_gene: TRBJ2-3

CDR3aa: CASSVNGRPPNEQFF
v_gene: TRBV6-4
d_gene: -
j_gene: TRBJ2-1

CDR3aa: CASSSPGSRGGFTEAFF
v_gene: TRBV5-1
d_gene: -
j_gene: TRBJ1-1

CDR3aa: CSGMAGGRDTQYF
v_gene: TRBV29-1
d_gene: TRBD2
j_gene: TRBJ2-3

CDR3aa: CASSLEGQDFEAFF
v_gene: TRBV5-1
d_gene: TRBD1
j_gene: TRBJ1-1

CDR3aa: CASSIPQGYGYTF
v_gene: TRBV19
d_gene: -
j_gene: TRBJ1-2

CDR3aa: CASSLGLYSGANVLTF
v_gene: TRBV5-1
d_gene: -
j_gene: TRBJ2-6

CDR3aa: CASTSGDYEQYF
v_gene: TRBV2
d_gene: -
j_gene: TRBJ2-7

CDR3aa: CASSIGQEQYF
v_gene: TRBV19
d_gene: -
j_gene: TRBJ2-7

CDR3aa: CASSQDPGRDTEAFF
v_gene: TRBV4-1
d_gene: -
j_gene: TRBJ1-1

CDR3aa: CASSLPLGGSTDTQYF
v_gene: TRBV28
d_gene: -
j_gene: TRBJ2-3

CDR3aa: CASSLAGRSYEQYF
v_gene: TRBV11-2
d_gene: -
j_gene: TRBJ2-7